This record concerns one TCR beta chain sequence. Its binding antigen is unknown. No per-base quality is available; no much larger clone lies one base away. Per the publication, the time point label means: cycle 1 day 1 (C1D1), immediately before nivolumab initiation. All trial patients had relapsed after autologous stem cell transplantation, with cohorts A, B and C differing in prior brentuximab vedotin exposure. A total of 50 to 70 patients with relapsed/refractory classical Hodgkin lymphoma made up the trial cohort, and each patient's best overall response was complete response, partial response or progressive disease. In the multi-cohort phase II CheckMate 205 trial, trial patients received single-agent nivolumab. An independent review committee assessed best overall response by applying the 2007 International Working Group response criteria. Trial PBMCs were collected immediately before nivolumab initiation (C1D1) and during therapy at cycle 2 day 1 and cycle 4 day 1. Peripheral blood was collected in 8 mL Vacutainer Cell Preparation Tubes, from which PBMCs were isolated by centrifugation and then cryopreserved.

The entry originates in a study of PD-1 blockade in classical Hodgkin lymphoma (dated by TCRdb to about 2020). General notes on the study: Nivolumab dosing was 3 mg/kg intravenously every 2 weeks, continuing until either disease progression or unacceptable toxicity. The study used TCR beta sequencing and CyTOF to define a peripheral blood immune signature of response to PD-1 blockade in classical Hodgkin lymphoma.

General conclusions and limits of the study: Trial patients achieving complete response had baseline diversity similar to newly diagnosed patients, whereas partial responders and progressors had significantly lower diversity. By C4D1, a significant rise was seen in CD4+ TCR diversity but not in CD8+ TCR diversity (p=0.0027 vs p=0.16), and the rise was most apparent among complete responders (p=0.02). Diversity was lower in patients who began nivolumab less than 1 year after ASCT, so these patients were left out of later analyses to avoid confounding by immune reconstitution. Baseline TCR diversity was reported to be lower in newly diagnosed patients than in healthy donors and to be lower still in relapsed/refractory patients. The study covered only a single clinical trial cohort, and the causes of the repertoire differences, possibly disease activity or prior therapy, were still not defined.

The Qiagen DNeasy kit was used to extract genomic DNA both from unsorted PBMCs and from the negatively selected CD4+ and CD8+ fractions. Using primers that anneal to V and J segments, immunoSEQ multiplex PCR amplified the TCR beta CDR3 regions. Amplification bias was minimized using a synthetic immune receptor repertoire, and residual bias was removed computationally after sequencing. The published analysis was carried out like this. Custom Python scripts were used to quantify repertoire diversity as the Shannon entropy index. Unsorted, CD4+ and CD8+ repertoires were analyzed separately, except for combined analyses in which CD4+ and CD8+ sequences were merged in silico. Clonal expansion was defined as a frequency increase of at least 2-fold after treatment compared with C1D1, and clones undetected at baseline were assigned a pseudocount of 0.5. Singleton clones were defined as clones with 0 or 1 copy at C1D1, and non-singleton clones were defined as clones with 2 or more copies. Clones expanded in unsorted samples were labelled as CD4+, CD8+ or unknown by matching protein sequences in sorted samples from the same patient. Wilcoxon tests on paired samples were used to test diversity changes from C1D1 to C4D1. TCRdb mirrors the immuneACCESS table, restricted to in-frame sequences. Some clones are absent from its copies; in checked studies, under half trace to an unresolved V gene, and the reason for the others is unknown. V and J calls plus clone size are reproduced from that table; the DNA served to infer D and trimming. Here the sample has about 72,000 clones; more than 85% occur a single time. The biggest ten clones account for approximately 8.1% of the sample.

The CDR3 goes from the cysteine to the phenylalanine over 16 residues. Kept here is only the CDR3 DNA, which spans 48 bases and is read in frame from base 1. Taken from the germline V gene (reference sequence), the CDR1 and CDR2 loops are MNHNY and SVGAGI. Trimming removed 0 bases from V and 0 bases from J; the gene matches leave 3 bases unexplained. The V and J segments used are TRBV6-6 and TRBJ2-3, with 7 bases aligning to TRBD2. The TCR comes from a human donor with classical Hodgkin lymphoma. The material was peripheral blood mononuclear cells (PBMCs), obtained at baseline. The CDR3 corresponds to CASSYSGSGSTDTQYF. The nucleotides read TGTGCCAGCAGTTACTCGGGTAGCGGGAGCACAGATACGCAGTATTTT.